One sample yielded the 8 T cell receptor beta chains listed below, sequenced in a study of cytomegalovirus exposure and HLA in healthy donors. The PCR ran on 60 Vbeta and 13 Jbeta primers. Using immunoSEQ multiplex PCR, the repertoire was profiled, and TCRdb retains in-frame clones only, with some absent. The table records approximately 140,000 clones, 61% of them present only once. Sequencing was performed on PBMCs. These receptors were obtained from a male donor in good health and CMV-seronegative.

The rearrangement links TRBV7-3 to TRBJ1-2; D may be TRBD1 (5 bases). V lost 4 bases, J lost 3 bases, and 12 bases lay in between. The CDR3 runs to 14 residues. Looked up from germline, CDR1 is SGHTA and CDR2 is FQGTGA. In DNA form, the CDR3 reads TGTGCCAGCAGCTCCAGGGCCTGGGACTATGGCTACACCTTC. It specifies CASSSRAWDYGYTF.

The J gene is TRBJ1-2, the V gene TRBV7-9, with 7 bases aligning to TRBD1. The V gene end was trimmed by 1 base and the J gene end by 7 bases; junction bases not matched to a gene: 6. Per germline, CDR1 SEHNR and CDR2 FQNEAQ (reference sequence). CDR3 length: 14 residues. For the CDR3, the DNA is TGTGCCAGCAGCTTAGTGTTGCAGGGGGGTGGCTACACCTTC. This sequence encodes CASSLVLQGGGYTF.

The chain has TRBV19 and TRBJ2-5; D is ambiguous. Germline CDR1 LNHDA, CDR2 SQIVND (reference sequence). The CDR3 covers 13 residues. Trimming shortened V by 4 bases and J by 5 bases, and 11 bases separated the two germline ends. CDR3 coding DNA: TGTGCCAGTAGTACACTCCCGCGGGAGACCCAGTACTTC. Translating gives CASSTLPRETQYF.

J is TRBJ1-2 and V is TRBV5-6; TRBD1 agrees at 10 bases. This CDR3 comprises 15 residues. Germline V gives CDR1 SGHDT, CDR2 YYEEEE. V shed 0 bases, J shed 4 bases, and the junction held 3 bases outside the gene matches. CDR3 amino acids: CASSLGQGASYGYTF. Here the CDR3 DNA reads TGTGCCAGCAGCTTGGGACAGGGGGCGTCCTATGGCTACACCTTC.

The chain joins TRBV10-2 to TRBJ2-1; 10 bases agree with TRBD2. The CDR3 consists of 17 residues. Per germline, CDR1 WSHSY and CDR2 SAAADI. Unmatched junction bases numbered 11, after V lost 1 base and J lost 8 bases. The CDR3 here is CASSELNLAGARDEQFF. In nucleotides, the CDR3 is TGCGCCAGCAGTGAGTTAAATCTAGCGGGGGCTAGGGATGAGCAGTTCTTC.

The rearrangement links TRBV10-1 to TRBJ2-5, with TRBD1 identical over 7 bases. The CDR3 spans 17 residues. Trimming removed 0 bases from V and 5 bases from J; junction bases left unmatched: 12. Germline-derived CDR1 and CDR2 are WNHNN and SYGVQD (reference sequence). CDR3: CASSESVPGQYSETQYF. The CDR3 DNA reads TGCGCCAGCAGTGAGTCGGTCCCGGGACAGTATTCGGAGACCCAGTACTTC.

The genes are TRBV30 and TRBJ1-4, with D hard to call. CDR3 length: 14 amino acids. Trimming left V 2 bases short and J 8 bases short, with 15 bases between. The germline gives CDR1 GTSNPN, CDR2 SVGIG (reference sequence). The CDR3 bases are TGTGCCTGGAGTAAGGGCCTCGGAGGCGAAAAACTGTTTTTT. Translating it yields CAWSKGLGGEKLFF. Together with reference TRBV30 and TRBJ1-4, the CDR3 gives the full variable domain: SQTIHQWPATLVQPVGSPLSLECTVEGTSNPNLYWYRQAAGRGLQLLFYSVGIGQISSEVPQNLSASRPQDRQFILSSKKLLLSDSGFYLCAWSKGLGGEKLFFGSGTQLSVL.

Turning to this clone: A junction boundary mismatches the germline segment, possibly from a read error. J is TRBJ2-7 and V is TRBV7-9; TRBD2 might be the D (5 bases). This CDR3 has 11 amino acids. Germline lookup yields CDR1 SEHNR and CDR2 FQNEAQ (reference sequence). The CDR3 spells CSSSSGVEQYF. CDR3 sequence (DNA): TGTTCCAGCAGTTCCGGGGTCGAGCAGTACTTC.